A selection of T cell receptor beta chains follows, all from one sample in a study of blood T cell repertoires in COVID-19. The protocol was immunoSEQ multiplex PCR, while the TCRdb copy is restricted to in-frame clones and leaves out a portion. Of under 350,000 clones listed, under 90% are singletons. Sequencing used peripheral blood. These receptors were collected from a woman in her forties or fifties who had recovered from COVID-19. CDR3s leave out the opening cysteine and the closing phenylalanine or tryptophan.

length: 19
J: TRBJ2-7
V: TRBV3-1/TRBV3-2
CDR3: ASSSHPWGQGSGSLAYEQY

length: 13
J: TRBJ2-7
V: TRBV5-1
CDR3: ASSLAGTDPYEQY

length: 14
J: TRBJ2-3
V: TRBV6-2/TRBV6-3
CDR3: ASSPRTGVSTDTQY

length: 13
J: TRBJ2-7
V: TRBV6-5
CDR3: ASSYSGQGRYEQY

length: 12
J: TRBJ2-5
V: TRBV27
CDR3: ATAPGTRGETQY

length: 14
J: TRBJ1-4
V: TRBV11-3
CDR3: ASSLDEGKPNEKLF

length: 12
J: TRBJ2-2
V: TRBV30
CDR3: AWSRHGRSGELF

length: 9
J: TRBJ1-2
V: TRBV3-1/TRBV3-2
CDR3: ASSRSYGYT

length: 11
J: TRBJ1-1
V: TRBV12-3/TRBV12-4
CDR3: ASSLTGNTEAF

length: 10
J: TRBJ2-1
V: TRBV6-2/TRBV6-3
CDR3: ASSYESGGPF

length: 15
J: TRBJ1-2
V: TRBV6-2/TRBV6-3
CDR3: ASSPLERVRFNYGYT

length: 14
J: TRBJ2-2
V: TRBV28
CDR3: ASSRGTGSWTGELF

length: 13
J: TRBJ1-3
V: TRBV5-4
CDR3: ASSLRQGAWNTIY

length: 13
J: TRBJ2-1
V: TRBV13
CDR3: ASSTGQGDINEQF

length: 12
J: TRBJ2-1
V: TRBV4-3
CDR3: ASSQERGGNEQF

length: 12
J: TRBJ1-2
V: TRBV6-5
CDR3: ASSQTGGNYGYT

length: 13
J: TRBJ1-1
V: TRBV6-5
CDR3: ASRVQGGGVTEAF